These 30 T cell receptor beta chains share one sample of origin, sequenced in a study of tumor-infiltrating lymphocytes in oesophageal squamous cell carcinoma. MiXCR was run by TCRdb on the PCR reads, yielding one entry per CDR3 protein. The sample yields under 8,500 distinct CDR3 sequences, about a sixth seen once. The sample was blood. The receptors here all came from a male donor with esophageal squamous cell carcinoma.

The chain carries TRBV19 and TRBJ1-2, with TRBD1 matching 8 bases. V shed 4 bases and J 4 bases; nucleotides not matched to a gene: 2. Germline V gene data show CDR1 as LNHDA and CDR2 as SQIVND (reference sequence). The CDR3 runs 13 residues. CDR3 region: CASSTDRVYGYTF. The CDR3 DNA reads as TGTGCCAGTAGTACGGACAGGGTCTATGGCTACACCTTC. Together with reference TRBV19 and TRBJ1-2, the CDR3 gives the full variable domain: DGGITQSPKYLFRKEGQNVTLSCEQNLNHDAMYWYRQDPGQGLRLIYYSQIVNDFQKGDIAEGYSVSREKKESFPLTVTSAQKNPTAFYLCASSTDRVYGYTFGSGTRLTVV.

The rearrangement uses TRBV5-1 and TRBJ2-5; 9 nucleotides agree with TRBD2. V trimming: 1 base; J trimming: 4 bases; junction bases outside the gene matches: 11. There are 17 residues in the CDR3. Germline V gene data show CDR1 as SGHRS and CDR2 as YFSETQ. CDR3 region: CASSLKIGSGGLETQYF. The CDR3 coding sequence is TGCGCCAGCAGCTTGAAAATAGGTAGCGGGGGCCTAGAGACCCAGTACTTC.

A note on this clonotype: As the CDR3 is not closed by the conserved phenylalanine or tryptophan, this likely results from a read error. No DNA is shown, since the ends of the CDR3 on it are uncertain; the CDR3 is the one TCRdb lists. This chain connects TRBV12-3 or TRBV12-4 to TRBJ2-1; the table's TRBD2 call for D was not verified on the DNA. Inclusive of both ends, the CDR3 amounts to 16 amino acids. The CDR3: CASSERGFSYGYTFGS.

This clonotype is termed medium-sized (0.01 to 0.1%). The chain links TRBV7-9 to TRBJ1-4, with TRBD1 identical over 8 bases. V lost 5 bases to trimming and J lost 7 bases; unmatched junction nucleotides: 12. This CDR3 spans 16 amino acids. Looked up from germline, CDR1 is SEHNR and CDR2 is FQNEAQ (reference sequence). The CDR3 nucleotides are TGTGCCAGCAGCCCAAGCGACAGGGGAGGTCGTGAAAAACTGTTTTTT. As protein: CASSPSDRGGREKLFF.

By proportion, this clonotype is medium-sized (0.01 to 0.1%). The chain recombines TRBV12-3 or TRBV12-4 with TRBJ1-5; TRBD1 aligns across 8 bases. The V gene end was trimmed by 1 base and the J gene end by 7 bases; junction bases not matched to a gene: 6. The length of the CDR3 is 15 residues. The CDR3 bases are TGTGCCAGCAGTTTAGTTTCCAGGGGGCACCAGCCCCAGCATTTT. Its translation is CASSLVSRGHQPQHF.

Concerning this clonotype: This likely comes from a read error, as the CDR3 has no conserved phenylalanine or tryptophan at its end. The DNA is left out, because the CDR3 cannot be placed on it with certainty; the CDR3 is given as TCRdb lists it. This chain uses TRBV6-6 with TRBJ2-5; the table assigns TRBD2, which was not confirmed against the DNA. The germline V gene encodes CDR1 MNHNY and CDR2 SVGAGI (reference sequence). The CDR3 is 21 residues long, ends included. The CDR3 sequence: CASSYSSPGLRGHIYEQYFGN.

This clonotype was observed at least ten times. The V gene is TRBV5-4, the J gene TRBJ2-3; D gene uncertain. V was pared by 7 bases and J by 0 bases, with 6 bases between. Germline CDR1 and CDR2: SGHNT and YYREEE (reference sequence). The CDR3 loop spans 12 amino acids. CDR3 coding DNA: TGTGCCAGCGCCGGGAGCACAGATACGCAGTATTTT. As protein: CASAGSTDTQYF.

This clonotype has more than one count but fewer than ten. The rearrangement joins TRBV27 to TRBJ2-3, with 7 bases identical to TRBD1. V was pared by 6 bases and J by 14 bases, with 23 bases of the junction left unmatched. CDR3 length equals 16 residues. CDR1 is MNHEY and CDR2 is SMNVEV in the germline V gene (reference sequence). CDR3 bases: TGTGCCAGCAGCAAAGGGGCAGGGGGAACCACCGGGGAGCTGTATTTT. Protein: CASSKGAGGTTGELYF.

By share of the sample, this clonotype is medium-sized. CDR3 sequence reads: CASMGGLNIQYF. The CDR3 DNA is TGTGCCAGCATGGGTGGGCTCAACATTCAGTACTTC. This chain links TRBV12-3 or TRBV12-4 with TRBJ2-4, with D hard to call. Trimming took 7 bases from V and 7 from J, leaving 11 bases between them. The CDR3 totals 12 residues.

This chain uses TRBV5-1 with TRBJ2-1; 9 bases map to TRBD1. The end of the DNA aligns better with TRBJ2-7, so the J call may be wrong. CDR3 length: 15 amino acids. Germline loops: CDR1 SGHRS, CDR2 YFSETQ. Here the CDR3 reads CASSLRTGAGYEQYF. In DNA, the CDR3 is TGCGCCAGCAGCCTGCGGACAGGGGCTGGCTACGAGCAGTACTTC.

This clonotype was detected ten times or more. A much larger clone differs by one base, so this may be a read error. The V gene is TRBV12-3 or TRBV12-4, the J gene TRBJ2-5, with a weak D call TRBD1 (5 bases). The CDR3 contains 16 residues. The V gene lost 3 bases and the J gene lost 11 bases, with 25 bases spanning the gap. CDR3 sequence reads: CASSFRVGGQYNEQYF. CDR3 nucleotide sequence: TGTGCCAGCAGTTTTCGAGTCGGCGGACAATACAATGAGCAGTACTTC.

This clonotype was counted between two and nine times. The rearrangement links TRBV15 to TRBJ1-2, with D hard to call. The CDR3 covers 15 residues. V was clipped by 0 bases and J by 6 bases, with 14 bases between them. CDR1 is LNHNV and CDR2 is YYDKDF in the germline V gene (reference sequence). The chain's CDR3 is CATSRDLGARNGYTF. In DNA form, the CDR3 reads TGTGCCACCAGCAGAGATTTGGGTGCCAGAAATGGCTACACCTTC.

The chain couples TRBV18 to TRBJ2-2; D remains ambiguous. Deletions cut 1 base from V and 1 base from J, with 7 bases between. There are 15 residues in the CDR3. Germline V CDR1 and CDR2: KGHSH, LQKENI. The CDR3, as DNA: TGTGCCAGCTCACCACGACAACTGAACACCGGGGAGCTGTTTTTT. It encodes CASSPRQLNTGELFF.

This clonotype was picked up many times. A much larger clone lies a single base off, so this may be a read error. CDR3 loop: CASRGGLAYHNEQYF. DNA of the CDR3: TGTGCCAGCAGGGGGGGACTAGCTTACCACAATGAGCAGTACTTC. The chain recombines TRBV6-1 with TRBJ2-5; 9 bases match TRBD2. The CDR3 extends over 15 amino acids. J lost 11 bases, V lost 6 bases, and 16 bases had no gene match. Germline lookup yields CDR1 MNHNS and CDR2 SASEGT.

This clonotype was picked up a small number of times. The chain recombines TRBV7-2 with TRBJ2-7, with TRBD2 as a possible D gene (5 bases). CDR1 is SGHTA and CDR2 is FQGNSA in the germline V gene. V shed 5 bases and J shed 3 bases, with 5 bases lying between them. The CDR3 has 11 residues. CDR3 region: CASSGSYEQYF. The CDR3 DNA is TGTGCCAGCAGCGGGAGCTACGAGCAGTACTTC. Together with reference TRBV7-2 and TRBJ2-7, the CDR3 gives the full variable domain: GAGVSQSPSNKVTEKGKDVELRCDPISGHTALYWYRQSLGQGLEFLIYFQGNSAPDKSGLPSDRFSAERTGGSVSTLTIQRTQQEDSAVYLCASSGSYEQYFGPGTRLTVT.

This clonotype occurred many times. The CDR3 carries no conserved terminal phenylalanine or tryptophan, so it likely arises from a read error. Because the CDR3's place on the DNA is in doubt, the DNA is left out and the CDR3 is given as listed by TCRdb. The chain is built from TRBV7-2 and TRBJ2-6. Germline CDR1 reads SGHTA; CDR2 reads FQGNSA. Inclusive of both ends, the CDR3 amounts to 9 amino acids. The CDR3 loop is CASSFTGTS.

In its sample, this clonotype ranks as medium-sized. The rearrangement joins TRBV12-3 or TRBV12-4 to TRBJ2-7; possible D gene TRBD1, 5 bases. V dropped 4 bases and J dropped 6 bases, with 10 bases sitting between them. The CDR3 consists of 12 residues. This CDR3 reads CASSSGRVEQYF. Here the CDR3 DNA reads TGTGCCAGCAGTTCGGGCAGGGTCGAGCAGTACTTC.

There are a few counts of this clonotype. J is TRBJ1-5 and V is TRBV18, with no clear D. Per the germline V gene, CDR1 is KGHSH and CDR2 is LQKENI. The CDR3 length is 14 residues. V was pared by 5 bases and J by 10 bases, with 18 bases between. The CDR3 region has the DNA TGTGCCAGCTCATCGACGAGGGAGGTCGGTCCCCAGCATTTT. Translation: CASSSTREVGPQHF. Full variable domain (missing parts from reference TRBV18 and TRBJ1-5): NAGVMQNPRHLVRRRGQEARLRCSPMKGHSHVYWYRQLPEEGLKFMVYLQKENIIDESGMPKERFSAEFPKEGPSILRIQQVVRGDSAAYFCASSSTREVGPQHFGDGTRLSIL.

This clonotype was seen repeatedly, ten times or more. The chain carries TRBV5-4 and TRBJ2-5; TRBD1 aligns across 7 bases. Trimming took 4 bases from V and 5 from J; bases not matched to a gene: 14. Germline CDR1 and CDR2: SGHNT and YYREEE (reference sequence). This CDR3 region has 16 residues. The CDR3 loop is CASSPSTGILGETQYF. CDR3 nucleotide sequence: TGTGCCAGCAGCCCGTCGACAGGGATCTTGGGGGAGACCCAGTACTTC.

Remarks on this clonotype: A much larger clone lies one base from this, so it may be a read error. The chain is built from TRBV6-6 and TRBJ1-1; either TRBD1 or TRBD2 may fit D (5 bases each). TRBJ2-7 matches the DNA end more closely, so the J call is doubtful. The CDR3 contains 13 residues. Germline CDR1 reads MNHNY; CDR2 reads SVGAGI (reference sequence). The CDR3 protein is CAGSLGEWGEQYF. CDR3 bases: TGTGCCGGCAGCCTCGGAGAGTGGGGGGAGCAGTACTTC.

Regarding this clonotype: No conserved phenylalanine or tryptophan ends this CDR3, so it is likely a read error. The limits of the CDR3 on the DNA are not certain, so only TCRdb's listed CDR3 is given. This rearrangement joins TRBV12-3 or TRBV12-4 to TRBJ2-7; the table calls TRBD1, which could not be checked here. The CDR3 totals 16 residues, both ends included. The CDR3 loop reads CASSKGGQYYEQYFGS.

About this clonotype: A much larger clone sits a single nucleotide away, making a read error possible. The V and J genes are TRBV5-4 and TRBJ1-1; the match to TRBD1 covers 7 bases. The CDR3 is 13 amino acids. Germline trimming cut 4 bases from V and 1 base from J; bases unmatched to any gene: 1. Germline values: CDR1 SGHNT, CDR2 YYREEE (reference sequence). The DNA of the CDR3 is TGTGCCAGCAGCCGGACAGGGAACACTGAAGCTTTCTTT. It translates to CASSRTGNTEAFF.

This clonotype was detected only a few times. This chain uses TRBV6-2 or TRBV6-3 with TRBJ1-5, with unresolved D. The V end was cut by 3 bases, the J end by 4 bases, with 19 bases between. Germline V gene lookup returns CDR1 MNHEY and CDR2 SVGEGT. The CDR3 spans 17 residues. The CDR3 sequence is CASSYDGLQGPNQPQHF. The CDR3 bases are TGTGCCAGCAGTTATGATGGATTGCAAGGGCCGAATCAGCCCCAGCATTTT.

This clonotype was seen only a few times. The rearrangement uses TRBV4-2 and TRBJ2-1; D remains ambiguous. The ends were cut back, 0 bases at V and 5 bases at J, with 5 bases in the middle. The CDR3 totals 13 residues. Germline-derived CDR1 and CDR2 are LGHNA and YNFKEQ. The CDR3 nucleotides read TGTGCCAGCAGCCAAGACATGGACAATGAGCAGTTCTTC. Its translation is CASSQDMDNEQFF.

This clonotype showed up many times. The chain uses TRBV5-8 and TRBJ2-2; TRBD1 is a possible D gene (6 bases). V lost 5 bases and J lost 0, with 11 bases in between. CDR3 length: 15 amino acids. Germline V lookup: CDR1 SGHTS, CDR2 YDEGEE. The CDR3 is CASRQGLANTGELFF. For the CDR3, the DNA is TGTGCCAGCAGACAGGGCCTAGCGAACACCGGGGAGCTGTTTTTT.

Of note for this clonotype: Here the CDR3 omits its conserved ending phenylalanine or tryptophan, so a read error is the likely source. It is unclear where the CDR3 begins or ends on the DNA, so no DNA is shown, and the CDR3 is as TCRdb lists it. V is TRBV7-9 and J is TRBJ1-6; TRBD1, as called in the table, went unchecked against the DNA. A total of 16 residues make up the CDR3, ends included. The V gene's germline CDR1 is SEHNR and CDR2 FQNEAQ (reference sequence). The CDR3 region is CASSLGTGDSEQYFGP.

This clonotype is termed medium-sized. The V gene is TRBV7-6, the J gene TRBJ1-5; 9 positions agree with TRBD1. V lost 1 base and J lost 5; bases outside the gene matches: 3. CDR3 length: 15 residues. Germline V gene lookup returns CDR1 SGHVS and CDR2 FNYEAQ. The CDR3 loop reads CASSLGTGVDQPQHF. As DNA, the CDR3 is TGTGCCAGCAGCTTAGGGACAGGGGTCGATCAGCCCCAGCATTTT.

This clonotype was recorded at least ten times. The CDR3 bases are TGTGCCAGCAGTTACTCTGCACGGTCAATAATGAGTGGAAAACTGTTTTTT. The encoded protein is CASSYSARSIMSGKLFF. The chain links TRBV6-6 to TRBJ1-4; no definite D call. The CDR3 spans 17 residues. CDR1 is MNHNY, CDR2 SVGAGI, per germline (reference sequence). Trimming cost V 0 bases and J 10 bases, with 21 bases left between them.

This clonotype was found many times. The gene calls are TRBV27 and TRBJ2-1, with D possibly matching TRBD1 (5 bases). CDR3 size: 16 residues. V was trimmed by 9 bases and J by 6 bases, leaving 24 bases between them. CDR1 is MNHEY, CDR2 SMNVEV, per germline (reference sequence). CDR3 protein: CASSPVGARYANEQFF. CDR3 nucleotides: TGTGCCAGTAGTCCCGTAGGGGCCAGGTACGCCAATGAGCAGTTCTTC.

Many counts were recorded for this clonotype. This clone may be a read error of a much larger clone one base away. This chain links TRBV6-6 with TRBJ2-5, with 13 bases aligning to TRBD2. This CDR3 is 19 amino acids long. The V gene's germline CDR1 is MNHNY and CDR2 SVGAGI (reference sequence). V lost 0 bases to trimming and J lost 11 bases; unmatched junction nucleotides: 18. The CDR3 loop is CASSYSLTSGGLLYNEQYF. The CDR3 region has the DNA TGTGCCAGCAGTTACTCGCTGACTAGCGGGGGGTTGTTGTACAATGAGCAGTACTTC.